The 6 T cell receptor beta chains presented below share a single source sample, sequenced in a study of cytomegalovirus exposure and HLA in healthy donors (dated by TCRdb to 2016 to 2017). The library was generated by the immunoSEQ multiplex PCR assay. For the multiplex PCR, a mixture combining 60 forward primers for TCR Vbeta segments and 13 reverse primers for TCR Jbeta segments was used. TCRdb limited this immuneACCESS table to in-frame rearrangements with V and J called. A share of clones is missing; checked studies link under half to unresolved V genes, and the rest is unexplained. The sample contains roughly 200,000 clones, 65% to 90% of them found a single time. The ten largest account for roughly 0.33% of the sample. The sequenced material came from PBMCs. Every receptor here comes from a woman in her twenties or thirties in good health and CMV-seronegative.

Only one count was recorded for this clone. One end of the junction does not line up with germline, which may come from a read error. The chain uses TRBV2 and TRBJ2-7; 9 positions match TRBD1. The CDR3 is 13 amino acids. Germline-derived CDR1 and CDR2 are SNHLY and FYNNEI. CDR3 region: CASSPGQGLVIAF. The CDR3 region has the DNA TGTGCCAGCTCTCCGGGACAGGGACTCGTGATAGCTTTC.

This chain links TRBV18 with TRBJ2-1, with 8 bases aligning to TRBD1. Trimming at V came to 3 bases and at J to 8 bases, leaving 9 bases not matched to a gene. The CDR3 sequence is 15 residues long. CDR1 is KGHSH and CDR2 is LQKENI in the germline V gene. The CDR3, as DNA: TGTGCCAGCTCACCCTGGACAGGGCTGCGAGATGAGCAGTTCTTC. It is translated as CASSPWTGLRDEQFF.

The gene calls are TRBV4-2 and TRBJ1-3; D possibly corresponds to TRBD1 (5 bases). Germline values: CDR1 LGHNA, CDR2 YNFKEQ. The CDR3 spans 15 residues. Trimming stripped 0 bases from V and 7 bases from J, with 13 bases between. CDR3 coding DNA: TGTGCCAGCAGCCAAGAACGTGGCAGGGCTAACACCATATATTTT. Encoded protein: CASSQERGRANTIYF.

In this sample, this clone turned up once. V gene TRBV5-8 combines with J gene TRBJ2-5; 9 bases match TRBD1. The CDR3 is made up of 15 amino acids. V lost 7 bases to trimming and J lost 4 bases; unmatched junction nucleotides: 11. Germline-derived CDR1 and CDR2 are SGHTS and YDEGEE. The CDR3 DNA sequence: TGTGCCAGCGTAACTTTACAGGGGGCCGGAGAGACCCAGTACTTC. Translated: CASVTLQGAGETQYF.

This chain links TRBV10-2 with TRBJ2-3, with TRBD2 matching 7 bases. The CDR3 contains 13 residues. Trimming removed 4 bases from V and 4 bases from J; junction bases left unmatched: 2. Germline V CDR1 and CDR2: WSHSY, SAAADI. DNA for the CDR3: TGCGCCAGCAGTGGACTAGCTCCAGATACGCAGTATTTT. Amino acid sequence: CASSGLAPDTQYF.

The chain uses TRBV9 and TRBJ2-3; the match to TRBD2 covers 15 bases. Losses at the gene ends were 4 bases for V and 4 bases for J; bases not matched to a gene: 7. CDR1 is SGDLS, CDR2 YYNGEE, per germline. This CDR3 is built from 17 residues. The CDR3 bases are TGTGCCAGCAGCCCGCTGGGGACTAGCGGGGGGCCAGATACGCAGTATTTT. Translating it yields CASSPLGTSGGPDTQYF.